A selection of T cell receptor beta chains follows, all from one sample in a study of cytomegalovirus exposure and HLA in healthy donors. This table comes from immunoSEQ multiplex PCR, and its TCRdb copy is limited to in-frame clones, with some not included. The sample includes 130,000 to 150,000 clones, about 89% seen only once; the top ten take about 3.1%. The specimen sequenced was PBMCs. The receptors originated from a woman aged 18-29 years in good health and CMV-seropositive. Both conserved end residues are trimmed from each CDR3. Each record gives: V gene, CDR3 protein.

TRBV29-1	SVAGGAGNTIY
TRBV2	ASTRAISNEQY
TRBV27	ASSPQGVTYEQY
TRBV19	ASSAVGLNTEAF
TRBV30	AWSVTGGVSYNEQF
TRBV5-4	ASSPEPPGTQY
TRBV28	ASSLWPSGKTQY
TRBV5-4	ASSLGGRGSNQPQH
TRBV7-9	ASSPGQLNGYT
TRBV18	ASSPRAGAGSYNEQF
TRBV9	ASSQNFRGEHEQY
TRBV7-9	ASEPGQKNTGELF
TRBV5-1	ASSEGQGSYNEQF
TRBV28	ASSLDGTFFSYEQY
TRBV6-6	ASSYSTGQEGYGYT
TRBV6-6	ASSYLGQLSYEQY
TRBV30	AWTFSRGQSYGYT
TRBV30	AWSDSNEQF
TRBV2	ASSGDFSNAQETQY
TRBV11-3	ASSKILAGVTEQY
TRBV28	ASRLRTENYEQY
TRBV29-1	SATRLAGGGEQF
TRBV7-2	ASSQGTVEGNIQY
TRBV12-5	ASGLALSANGEAF
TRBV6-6	ASNLGGPGEQY